A selection of T cell receptor beta chains follows, all from one sample in a study of T cell responses to AZD1222 COVID-19 vaccine. The assay was immunoSEQ multiplex PCR, and TCRdb's table has in-frame clones only and misses some. There are roughly 150,000 clones in the sample; roughly 94% occur only once, and around 0.99% lies in the top ten. The specimen comprised peripheral blood, sampled 28 days after the second AZD1222 dose. Receptor source: an adult who received the AZD1222 COVID-19 vaccine. Each CDR3 is given with its conserved first and last residue. The D gene is left open where the match is weak. Size is omitted from some rows. Given values are once, few, many or a class for expanded clones.

v_gene	j_gene	abundance	d_gene	CDR3nt	CDR3aa
TRBV10-3	TRBJ2-1	once	.	TGTGCCATCATGAGCGGGCGCGGCAATGAGCAGTTCTTC	CAIMSGRGNEQFF
TRBV19	TRBJ2-7	once	TRBD1	TGTGCCAGTAGTCTTTCCGGGACAGGGGGCTACGAGCAGTACTTC	CASSLSGTGGYEQYF
TRBV18	TRBJ2-2	.	.	TGTGCCAGCTCCCCCGCCGCCGGCACCGGGGAGCTGTTTTTT	CASSPAAGTGELFF
TRBV6-5	TRBJ1-4	.	TRBD1	TGTGCCAGCAGTTACCGAGGGGGCGCAGGTGAAAAACTGTTTTTT	CASSYRGGAGEKLFF
TRBV2	TRBJ1-1	.	.	TGTGCCAGCAGACCCGACAGGTACGGCACTGAAGCTTTCTTT	CASRPDRYGTEAFF
TRBV6-5	TRBJ1-2	.	TRBD1	TGTGCCAGCAGCCAAGGACAGGCTCGAGGCTACACCTTC	CASSQGQARGYTF
TRBV15	TRBJ1-1	.	.	TGTGCCACCAGCTCACAGGGAAACACTGAAGCTTTCTTT	CATSSQGNTEAFF
TRBV10-1	TRBJ1-1	.	TRBD1	TGCGCCAGCAGTAAGACAGGGACCACTGAAGCTTTCTTT	CASSKTGTTEAFF
TRBV7-6	TRBJ2-5	.	.	TGTGCCAGCAGCAACCGCGGGGCTGGGGAGACCCAGTACTTC	CASSNRGAGETQYF
TRBV7-8	TRBJ1-4	.	.	TGTGCCAGCAGCTTAGAATACCGTTTTGAAAAACTGTTTTTT	CASSLEYRFEKLFF
TRBV9	TRBJ2-5	once	.	TGTGCCAGCAGCGTAGAACAGGGCATCCAAGAGACCCAGTACTTC	CASSVEQGIQETQYF
TRBV9	TRBJ1-2	.	TRBD1	TGTGCCAGCAGAAGCCCCGGGACAGGTGACTATGGCTACACCTTC	CASRSPGTGDYGYTF
TRBV19	TRBJ1-1	.	TRBD1	TGTGCCGTCTCCGGGACAGGGGGATATGCGAACACTGAAGCTTTCTTT	CAVSGTGGYANTEAFF
TRBV6-5	TRBJ1-4	.	.	TGTGCCAGCAGCAACTTAGTGGCAACTAATGAAAAACTGTTTTTT	CASSNLVATNEKLFF
TRBV5-1	TRBJ2-4	once	.	TGCGCCAGCAGCTTGGAGGTCACAGCCAAAAACATTCAGTACTTC	CASSLEVTAKNIQYF
TRBV7-6	TRBJ2-1	.	TRBD1	TGTGCCAGCAGCGCTCACCGGGACAGGGAATACAATGAGCAGTTCTTC	CASSAHRDREYNEQFF
TRBV7-2	TRBJ2-1	.	.	TGTGCCAGCAGCCAAAGCCGGGGGAGCTCCTACAATGAGCAGTTCTTC	CASSQSRGSSYNEQFF
TRBV2	TRBJ1-2	.	.	TGTGCCAGCAGTGAATACAGGGAGGACGGCTACACCTTC	CASSEYREDGYTF
TRBV6-5	TRBJ1-2	.	.	TGTGCCAGCAGCTCAATTACTGGAGGGTATGGCTACACCTTC	CASSSITGGYGYTF
TRBV11-2	TRBJ1-1	.	.	TGTGCCAGCAGCTTAGCGGGGTACAATGCTGAAGCTTTCTTT	CASSLAGYNAEAFF
TRBV4-2	TRBJ2-2	.	TRBD1	TGTGCCAGCAGCCAAGAGGACAGGGGAAGCACCGGGGAGCTGTTTTTT	CASSQEDRGSTGELFF
TRBV30	TRBJ1-1	.	TRBD1	TGTGCCTGGAGTTCATCAGGGGGCACCACTGAAGCTTTCTTT	CAWSSSGGTTEAFF
TRBV7-2	TRBJ1-1	.	TRBD1	TGTGCCAGCAGCTTGACAGGGAGCGGGTTCACTGAAGCTTTCTTT	CASSLTGSGFTEAFF
TRBV15	TRBJ1-1	.	.	TGTGCCACCAGTCCGATGAACACTGAAGCTTTCTTT	CATSPMNTEAFF
TRBV6-5	TRBJ1-1	few	.	TGTGCCAGCAGTTACCAAGGACACATGAACACTGAAGCTTTCTTT	CASSYQGHMNTEAFF
TRBV3-1/TRBV3-2	TRBJ2-7	.	.	TGTGCCAGCAGCCAAGTACTGAGTAGATACTACGAGCAGTACTTC	CASSQVLSRYYEQYF
TRBV4-1	TRBJ1-5	.	.	TGCGCCAGCAGCTCGTGGGGACGCAGGACACCGGGGGTTCCTCAGCCCCAGCATTTT	CASSSWGRRTPGVPQPQHF
TRBV7-9	TRBJ1-6	once	TRBD1	TGTGCCAGCAGCTTAACCTACGGACAGGGTTTCAATTCACCCCTCCACTTT	CASSLTYGQGFNSPLHF
TRBV2	TRBJ1-2	.	.	TGTGCCACCCTTCAAAGGGAGGTTAGGTATGGCTACACCTTC	CATLQREVRYGYTF
TRBV6-2/TRBV6-3	TRBJ2-1	.	.	TGTGCCAGCAGTTACCCCGTGGGGGGGGGCCAGAATGAGCAGTTCTTC	CASSYPVGGGQNEQFF
TRBV5-4	TRBJ1-2	.	TRBD1	TGTGCCAGCAGCCTTGGACAGGGGAGCTACACCTTC	CASSLGQGSYTF
TRBV3-1/TRBV3-2	TRBJ1-3	.	.	TGTGCCAGCAGCCAAGCAGCTGGACTTGGAAACACCATATATTTT	CASSQAAGLGNTIYF
TRBV6-5	TRBJ1-1	.	.	TGTGCCAGCAGTTACTCGGCAGGATATAGGACTGAAGCTTTCTTT	CASSYSAGYRTEAFF
TRBV2	TRBJ1-3	.	TRBD1	TGTGCCAGCAGTGTATTCCGACAGGGGCATGGAAACACCATATATTTT	CASSVFRQGHGNTIYF
TRBV2	TRBJ2-7	.	.	TGTGCCAGCAGTGAAGGCTACGAGCAGTACTTC	CASSEGYEQYF
TRBV9	TRBJ2-5	.	TRBD2	TGTGCCAGCAGCGTAGCAGGACTAGCGGGGAAAGAGACCCAGTACTTC	CASSVAGLAGKETQYF